This T cell receptor (beta chain) was sequenced in a study of CD8+CD57+ T cells in acquired aplastic anemia. Study findings and constraints: Both patients and controls carried the same twenty-nine CD8+ CDR3 sequences.

In germline, CDR1 is LNHDA, CDR2 SQIVND (reference sequence). This CDR3 contains 14 residues. V lost 6 bases, J lost 9 bases, and 18 bases lay in between. The template used for profiling TCR beta VDJ and CDR3 was genomic DNA. MiXCR, applied by TCRdb to the reads, yields one record per CDR3 protein. The sample consists of 180,000 or so distinct CDR3 sequences, approximately 48% of them appearing once. This clonotype showed up just a few times. Its cognate antigen is unknown. Whoever was chosen for sequencing had shown CD8+CD57+ cell expansion by flow cytometry. Every patient was diagnosed with severe acquired aplastic anemia.

The receptor's source is a human donor with aplastic anemia. The chain links TRBV19 to TRBJ1-5; D gene ambiguous. What was sequenced was sorted CD4+, CD8+, or CD8+CD57+ T cells (not recorded which) from PBMCs. CDR3 DNA: TGTGCCAGTAGCCTCGAGGGCCTCGTCCGGCCCCAGCATTTT. Its protein is CASSLEGLVRPQHF. The entire variable domain, with the rest obtained from reference TRBV19 and TRBJ1-5, is as follows: DGGITQSPKYLFRKEGQNVTLSCEQNLNHDAMYWYRQDPGQGLRLIYYSQIVNDFQKGDIAEGYSVSREKKESFPLTVTSAQKNPTAFYLCASSLEGLVRPQHFGDGTRLSIL.